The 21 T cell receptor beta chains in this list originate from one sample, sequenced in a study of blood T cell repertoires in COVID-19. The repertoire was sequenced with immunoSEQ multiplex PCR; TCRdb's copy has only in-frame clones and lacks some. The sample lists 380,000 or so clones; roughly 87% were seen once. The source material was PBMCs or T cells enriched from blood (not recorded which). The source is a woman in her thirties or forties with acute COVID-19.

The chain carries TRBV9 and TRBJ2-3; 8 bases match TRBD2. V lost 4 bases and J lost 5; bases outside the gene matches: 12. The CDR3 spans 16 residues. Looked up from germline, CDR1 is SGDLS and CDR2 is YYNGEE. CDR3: CASSLEAGGLLDTQYF. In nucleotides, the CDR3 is TGTGCCAGCAGCCTAGAGGCGGGGGGCCTTTTAGATACGCAGTATTTT.

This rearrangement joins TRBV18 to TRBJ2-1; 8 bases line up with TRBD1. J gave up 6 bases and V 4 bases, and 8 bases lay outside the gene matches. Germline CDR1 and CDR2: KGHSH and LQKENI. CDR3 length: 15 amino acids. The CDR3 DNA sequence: TGTGCCAGCTCACACCGGGACAGGACAGTCAATGAGCAGTTCTTC. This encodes CASSHRDRTVNEQFF.

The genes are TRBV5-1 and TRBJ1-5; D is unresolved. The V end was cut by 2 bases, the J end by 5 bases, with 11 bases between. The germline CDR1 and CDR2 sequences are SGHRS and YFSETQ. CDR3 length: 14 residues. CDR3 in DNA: TGCGCCAGCAGCTTTGAGGGAGCAGATCAGCCCCAGCATTTT. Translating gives CASSFEGADQPQHF. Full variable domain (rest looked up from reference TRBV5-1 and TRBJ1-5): KAGVTQTPRYLIKTRGQQVTLSCSPISGHRSVSWYQQTPGQGLQFLFEYFSETQRNKGNFPGRFSGRQFSNSRSEMNVSTLELGDSALYLCASSFEGADQPQHFGDGTRLSIL.

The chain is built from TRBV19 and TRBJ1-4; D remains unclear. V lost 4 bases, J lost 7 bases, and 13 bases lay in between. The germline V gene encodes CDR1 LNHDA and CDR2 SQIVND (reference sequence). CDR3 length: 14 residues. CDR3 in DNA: TGTGCCAGTAGTACCCTCTGGGCCCTTGAAAAACTGTTTTTT. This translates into CASSTLWALEKLFF.

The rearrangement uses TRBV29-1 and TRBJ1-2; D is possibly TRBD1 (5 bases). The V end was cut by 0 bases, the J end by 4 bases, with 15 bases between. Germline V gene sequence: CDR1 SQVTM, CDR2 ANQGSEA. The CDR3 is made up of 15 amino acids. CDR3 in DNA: TGCAGCGTTGAAGATTTATTAGACAGCCGCTATGGCTACACCTTC. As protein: CSVEDLLDSRYGYTF.

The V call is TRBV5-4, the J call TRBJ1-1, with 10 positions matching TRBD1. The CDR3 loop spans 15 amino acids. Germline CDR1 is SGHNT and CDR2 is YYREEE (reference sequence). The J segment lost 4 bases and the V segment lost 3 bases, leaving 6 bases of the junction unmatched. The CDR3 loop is CASSSSTGGVTEAFF. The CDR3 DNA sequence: TGTGCCAGCAGCTCCTCGACAGGGGGCGTCACTGAAGCTTTCTTT.

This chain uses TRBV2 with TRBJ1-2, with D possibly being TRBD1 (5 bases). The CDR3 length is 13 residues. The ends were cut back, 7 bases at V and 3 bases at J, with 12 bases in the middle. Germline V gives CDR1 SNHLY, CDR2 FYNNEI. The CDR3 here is CASTPDIDYGYTF. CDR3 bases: TGTGCCAGCACCCCGGACATAGACTATGGCTACACCTTC. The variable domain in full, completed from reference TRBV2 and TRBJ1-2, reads EPEVTQTPSHQVTQMGQEVILRCVPISNHLYFYWYRQILGQKVEFLVSFYNNEISEKSEIFDDQFSVERPDGSNFTLKIRSTKLEDSAMYFCASTPDIDYGYTFGSGTRLTVV.

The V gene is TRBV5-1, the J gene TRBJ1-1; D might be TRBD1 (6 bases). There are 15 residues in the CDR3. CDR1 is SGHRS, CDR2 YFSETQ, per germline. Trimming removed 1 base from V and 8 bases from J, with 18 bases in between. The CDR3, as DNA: TGCGCCAGCAGCTTGTCCCCGGGTAGGGGGAACGAAGCTTTCTTT. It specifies CASSLSPGRGNEAFF.

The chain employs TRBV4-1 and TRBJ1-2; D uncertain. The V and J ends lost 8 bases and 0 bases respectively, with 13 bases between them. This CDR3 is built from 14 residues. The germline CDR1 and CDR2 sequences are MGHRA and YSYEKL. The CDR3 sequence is CASASAGSNYGYTF. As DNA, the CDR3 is TGCGCCAGCGCCAGTGCAGGATCTAACTATGGCTACACCTTC.

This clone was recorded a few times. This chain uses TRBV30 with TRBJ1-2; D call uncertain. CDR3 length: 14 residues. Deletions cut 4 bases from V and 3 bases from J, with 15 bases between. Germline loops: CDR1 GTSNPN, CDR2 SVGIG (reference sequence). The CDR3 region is CAWTRTRVDYGYTF. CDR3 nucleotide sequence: TGTGCCTGGACCCGCACGAGGGTTGACTATGGCTACACCTTC.

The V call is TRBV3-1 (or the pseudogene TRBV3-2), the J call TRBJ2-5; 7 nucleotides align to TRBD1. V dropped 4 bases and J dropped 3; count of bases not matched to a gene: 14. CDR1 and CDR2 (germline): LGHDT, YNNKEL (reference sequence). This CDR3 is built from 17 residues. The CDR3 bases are TGTGCCAGCAGCCGAAGGACAGGCGGTAGAGGAAAAGAGACCCAGTACTTC. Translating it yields CASSRRTGGRGKETQYF.

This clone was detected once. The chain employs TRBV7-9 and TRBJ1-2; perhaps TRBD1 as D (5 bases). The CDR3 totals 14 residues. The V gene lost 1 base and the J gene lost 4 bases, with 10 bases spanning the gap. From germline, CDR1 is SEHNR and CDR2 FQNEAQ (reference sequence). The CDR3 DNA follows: TGTGCCAGCAGCTTAGTAGACAGCAGCTATGGCTACACCTTC. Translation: CASSLVDSSYGYTF. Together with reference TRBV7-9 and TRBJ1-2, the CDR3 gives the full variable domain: DTGVSQNPRHKITKRGQNVTFRCDPISEHNRLYWYRQTLGQGPEFLTYFQNEAQLEKSRLLSDRFSAERPKGSFSTLEIQRTEQGDSAMYLCASSLVDSSYGYTFGSGTRLTVV.

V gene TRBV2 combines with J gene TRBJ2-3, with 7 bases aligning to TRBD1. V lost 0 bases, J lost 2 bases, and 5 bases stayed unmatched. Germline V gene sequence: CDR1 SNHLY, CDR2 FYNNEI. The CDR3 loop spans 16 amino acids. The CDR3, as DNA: TGTGCCAGCAGTGAAGCTCCGGGACAGCCCACAGATACGCAGTATTTT. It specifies CASSEAPGQPTDTQYF.

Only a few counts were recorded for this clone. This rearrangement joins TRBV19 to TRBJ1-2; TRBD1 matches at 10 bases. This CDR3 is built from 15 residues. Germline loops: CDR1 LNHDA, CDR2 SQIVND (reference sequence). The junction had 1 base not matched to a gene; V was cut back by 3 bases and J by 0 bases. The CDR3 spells CASSIGTGANYGYTF. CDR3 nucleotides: TGTGCCAGTAGTATCGGGACAGGGGCTAACTATGGCTACACCTTC.

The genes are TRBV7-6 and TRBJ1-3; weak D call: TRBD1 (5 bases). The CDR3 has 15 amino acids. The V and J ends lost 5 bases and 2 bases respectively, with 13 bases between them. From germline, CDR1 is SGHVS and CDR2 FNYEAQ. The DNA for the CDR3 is TGTGCCAGCAGCCGATCAGCAGGGACTGGAAACACCATATATTTT. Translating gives CASSRSAGTGNTIYF.

The CDR3 loop reads CASRVTGTGMNYGYTF. The CDR3 region has the DNA TGTGCCAGTAGGGTAACCGGGACAGGGATGAACTATGGCTACACCTTC. The chain carries TRBV19 and TRBJ1-2; TRBD1 matches 9 bases. This CDR3 is 16 amino acids long. With V trimmed by 6 bases and J by 2 bases, 10 bases remained unmatched. The germline V gene encodes CDR1 LNHDA and CDR2 SQIVND (reference sequence).

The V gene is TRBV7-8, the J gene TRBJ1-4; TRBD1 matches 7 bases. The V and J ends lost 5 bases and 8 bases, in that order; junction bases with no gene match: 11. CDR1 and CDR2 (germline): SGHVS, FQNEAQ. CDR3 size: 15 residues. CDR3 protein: CASSVNRGSGEKLFF. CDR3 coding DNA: TGTGCCAGCAGCGTAAACAGGGGTTCGGGGGAAAAACTGTTTTTT.

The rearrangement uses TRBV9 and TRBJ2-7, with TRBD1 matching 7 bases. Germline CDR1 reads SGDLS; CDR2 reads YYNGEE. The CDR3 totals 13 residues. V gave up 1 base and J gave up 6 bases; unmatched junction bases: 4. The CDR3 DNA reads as TGTGCCAGCAGCGTATCCGGGACAGCCGAGCAGTACTTC. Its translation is CASSVSGTAEQYF.

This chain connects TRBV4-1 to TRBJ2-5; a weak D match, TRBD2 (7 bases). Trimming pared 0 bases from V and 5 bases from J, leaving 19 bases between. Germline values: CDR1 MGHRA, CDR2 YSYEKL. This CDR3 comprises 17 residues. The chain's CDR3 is CASSQDEAGEGSETQYF. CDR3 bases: TGCGCCAGCAGCCAAGATGAGGCAGGGGAGGGTTCGGAGACCCAGTACTTC.

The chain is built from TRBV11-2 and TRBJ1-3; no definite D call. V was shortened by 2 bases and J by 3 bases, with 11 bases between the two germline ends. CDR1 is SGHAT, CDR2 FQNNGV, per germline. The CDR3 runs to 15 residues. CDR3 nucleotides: TGTGCCAGCAGCTTAATTAAGTACGGTGGAAACACCATATATTTT. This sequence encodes CASSLIKYGGNTIYF.

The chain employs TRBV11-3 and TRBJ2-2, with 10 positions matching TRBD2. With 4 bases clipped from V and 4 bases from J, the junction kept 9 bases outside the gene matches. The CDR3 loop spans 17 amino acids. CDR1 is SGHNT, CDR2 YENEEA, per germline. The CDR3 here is CASSSSGGPSGTGELFF. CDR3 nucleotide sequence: TGTGCCAGCAGCTCTAGCGGGGGACCCTCGGGCACCGGGGAGCTGTTTTTT.